The 16 T cell receptor beta chains below come from one sample, sequenced in a study of CD8 T cells in ankylosing spondylitis. TCRdb fed the 5' RACE reads into MiXCR, producing one record per CDR3 protein. The data show some 200,000 distinct CDR3 sequences, with roughly 24% seen just once and 6.6% held by the top ten. The specimen was blood, either unsorted or a sorted T cell fraction (not recorded which). The source is a male donor with ankylosing spondylitis or in good health (not recorded which).

The chain is built from TRBV6-1 and TRBJ1-5, with 7 bases aligning to TRBD1. CDR3 length equals 17 residues. Germline lookup yields CDR1 MNHNS and CDR2 SASEGT. V lost 3 bases to trimming and J lost 3 bases; unmatched junction nucleotides: 11. The CDR3 loop reads CASSELSGTAYNQPQHF. The CDR3 DNA follows: TGTGCCAGCAGTGAGTTATCCGGGACAGCTTACAATCAGCCCCAGCATTTT.

The chain joins TRBV7-2 to TRBJ2-7, with TRBD1 as a possible D gene (6 bases). Germline assignment: CDR1 SGHTA and CDR2 FQGNSA. The length of the CDR3 is 14 residues. The V gene lost 6 bases and the J gene lost 0 bases, with 12 bases spanning the gap. This chain's CDR3 is CASSLMDSSYEQYF. The CDR3 DNA sequence: TGTGCCAGCAGTTTAATGGACAGCTCCTACGAGCAGTACTTC.

This clonotype was picked up many times. The chain links TRBV5-6 to TRBJ2-1; a weak D match, TRBD2 (5 bases). The CDR3 covers 13 residues. V lost 1 base and J lost 8, with 10 bases in between. Germline lookup yields CDR1 SGHDT and CDR2 YYEEEE. This CDR3 reads CASSLFGKDEQFF. CDR3 coding DNA: TGTGCCAGCAGCTTGTTCGGGAAAGATGAGCAGTTCTTC.

Details on this clonotype: A read error is possible here, since a much larger clone lies one base away. The chain links TRBV20-1 to TRBJ1-1; 7 bases are a match to TRBD1. The CDR3 sequence is 14 residues long. Germline lookup yields CDR1 DFQATT and CDR2 SNEGSKA (reference sequence). V lost 3 bases and J lost 4; bases outside the gene matches: 8. CDR3 bases: TGCAGTGCTAGCTCCAGGGGGTCGGGCACTGAAGCTTTCTTT. Protein: CSASSRGSGTEAFF.

This clonotype appeared once. A single base separates this from a much larger clone, so it may be a read error. V and J are TRBV7-8 and TRBJ2-1, with TRBD2 matching over 12 bases. Per the germline V gene, CDR1 is SGHVS and CDR2 is FQNEAQ. CDR3 size: 17 residues. DNA of the CDR3: TGTGCCAGCAGCAAAAGACTAGCGGGAGAAGACTACAATGTGCAGTTCTTC. This sequence encodes CASSKRLAGEDYNVQFF.

The genes are TRBV5-1 and TRBJ1-6, with TRBD1 matching 8 bases. Germline values: CDR1 SGHRS, CDR2 YFSETQ. Trimming took 4 bases from V and 6 from J; bases not matched to a gene: 6. This CDR3 contains 15 residues. The CDR3 nucleotides are TGCGCCAGCAGCGTCGGACAGGGTGGTAATTCACCCCTCCACTTT. As protein: CASSVGQGGNSPLHF. Combining the CDR3 with reference TRBV5-1 and TRBJ1-6 gives the whole variable domain KAGVTQTPRYLIKTRGQQVTLSCSPISGHRSVSWYQQTPGQGLQFLFEYFSETQRNKGNFPGRFSGRQFSNSRSEMNVSTLELGDSALYLCASSVGQGGNSPLHFGNGTRLTVT.

This clonotype showed up many times. This chain joins TRBV12-3 or TRBV12-4 and TRBJ2-2; tentatively, D is TRBD1 (6 bases). CDR3 length: 12 amino acids. Trimming stripped 8 bases from V and 7 bases from J, with 11 bases between. The CDR3 sequence is CASLEGVGELFF. CDR3 in DNA: TGTGCCAGCCTCGAGGGGGTCGGGGAGCTGTTTTTT.

This clonotype was seen only a few times. The V call is TRBV6-1, the J call TRBJ1-2; 9 bases align to TRBD1. The CDR3 length is 16 residues. Looked up from germline, CDR1 is MNHNS and CDR2 is SASEGT. J gave up 6 bases and V 5 bases, and 13 bases lay outside the gene matches. The CDR3 DNA reads TGTGCCAGCAGTCCCGGGACAGGGAGAAAATTACATGGCTACACCTTC. Protein sequence: CASSPGTGRKLHGYTF.

The chain uses TRBV20-1 and TRBJ1-1, with D unclear. CDR1 is DFQATT and CDR2 is SNEGSKA in the germline V gene (reference sequence). The CDR3 runs to 14 residues. Trimming stripped 2 bases from V and 1 base from J, with 11 bases between. The DNA of the CDR3 is TGCAGTGCTAGATACGGGGAAACGAACACTGAAGCTTTCTTT. Translating gives CSARYGETNTEAFF.

A note on this clonotype: This may be a read error: a much more frequent sequence differs by one nucleotide. The rearrangement joins TRBV29-1 to TRBJ2-5; no reliable D call. Germline V gene sequence: CDR1 SQVTM, CDR2 ANQGSEA. V was clipped by 1 base and J by 4 bases, with 13 bases between them. The CDR3 has 14 amino acids. This CDR3 reads CSVEGQDFPETQYF. DNA for the CDR3: TGCAGCGTTGAAGGTCAGGATTTCCCAGAGACCCAGTACTTC.

This clonotype was seen only a few times. V gene TRBV15 combines with J gene TRBJ2-1, with a tentative D call TRBD2 (6 bases). There are 13 residues in the CDR3. V lost 8 bases to trimming and J lost 7 bases, with 15 bases between them. CDR1 is LNHNV and CDR2 is YYDKDF in the germline V gene (reference sequence). CDR3 in amino acids: CATGRLGPNEQFF. CDR3 coding DNA: TGTGCCACCGGGCGACTAGGACCAAATGAGCAGTTCTTC.

This clonotype turned up a few times. The V gene is TRBV20-1, the J gene TRBJ2-1, with D perhaps TRBD2 (5 bases). CDR1 is DFQATT and CDR2 is SNEGSKA in the germline V gene (reference sequence). The CDR3 spans 13 residues. V lost 5 bases and J lost 2, with 10 bases in between. CDR3: CSAPPSPYNEQFF. In nucleotides, the CDR3 is TGCAGTGCTCCGCCTAGCCCCTACAATGAGCAGTTCTTC.

This clonotype was picked up many times. The J gene is TRBJ1-1, the V gene TRBV5-1; unclear D gene. With 0 bases removed from V and 2 bases from J, the gap between germline ends came to 8 bases. Germline loops: CDR1 SGHRS, CDR2 YFSETQ. This CDR3 is built from 14 residues. In DNA, the CDR3 is TGCGCCAGCAGCTTGGGTCCAGAAAACACTGAAGCTTTCTTT. Translation: CASSLGPENTEAFF. The full variable domain, in which reference TRBV5-1 and TRBJ1-1 provide the parts outside the CDR3, is KAGVTQTPRYLIKTRGQQVTLSCSPISGHRSVSWYQQTPGQGLQFLFEYFSETQRNKGNFPGRFSGRQFSNSRSEMNVSTLELGDSALYLCASSLGPENTEAFFGQGTRLTVV.

This clonotype is a singleton in its sample. V is TRBV20-1 and J is TRBJ2-2; no firm D call. The V and J ends lost 5 bases and 6 bases respectively, with 10 bases between them. CDR1 and CDR2 from the germline V gene are DFQATT and SNEGSKA (reference sequence). The CDR3 sequence is 12 residues long. The CDR3 DNA reads as TGCAGTGCTTACCATGTAGCCGGGGAGCTGTTTTTT. Residues: CSAYHVAGELFF.

This clonotype was found many times. This sequence joins TRBV6-5 and TRBJ2-7; 7 positions agree with TRBD1. There are 13 residues in the CDR3. The V segment lost 2 bases and the J segment 3 bases; nucleotides outside the gene matches: 1. Germline V CDR1 and CDR2: MNHEY, SVGAGI. DNA of the CDR3: TGTGCCAGCAGTTACCGGGACAGCTACGAGCAGTACTTC. Translated: CASSYRDSYEQYF.

The table lists this clonotype with a few counts. The gene calls are TRBV20-1 and TRBJ2-5; D uncertain. The CDR3 extends over 12 amino acids. Germline V gene data show CDR1 as DFQATT and CDR2 as SNEGSKA (reference sequence). Trimming took 4 bases from V and 2 from J, leaving 8 bases between them. The CDR3 DNA sequence: TGCAGTGCTATAACCAGTCAAGAGACCCAGTACTTC. Its protein is CSAITSQETQYF.